This is a list of T cell receptor beta chains from one sample in a study of Ad26.COV2.S vaccination and SARS-CoV-2 variants. Produced via immunoSEQ multiplex PCR; TCRdb's table is partial and in-frame only. The table has approximately 400,000 clones, about 83% seen once. The starting material was peripheral blood, obtained in a trial of Ad26.COV2.S vaccine versus placebo. All receptors derive from a person aged 18-60 years who received the Ad26.COV2.S COVID-19 vaccine or a placebo. Both conserved end residues are part of each CDR3. D genes are given only for firm matches. The listing skips clone size in some rows; elsewhere it reads once, few, many or a size class.

v_gene	abundance	j_gene	d_gene	CDR3nt	CDR3aa
TRBV5-1	few	TRBJ1-3	-	TGCGCCAGCAGCGACCGGAGCTCTGGAAACACCATATATTTT	CASSDRSSGNTIYF
TRBV2	-	TRBJ1-3	-	TGTGCCAGCTCTCGGGAGGGAAGAACCGGAAACACCATATATTTT	CASSREGRTGNTIYF
TRBV19	-	TRBJ1-2	-	TGTGCCAGTAGTATAAGCGCCCTAGACGGCTACACCTTC	CASSISALDGYTF
TRBV18	-	TRBJ2-1	TRBD1	TGTGCCAGCTCAGCAAACAGGGGAAGAGAGGAGCAGTTCTTC	CASSANRGREEQFF
TRBV5-4	-	TRBJ1-3	-	TGTGCCAGCAGCTCAGGACAGCTGAACACCATATATTTT	CASSSGQLNTIYF
TRBV28	-	TRBJ1-3	TRBD1	TGTGCCAGCAGCCTATTCGAAAGACAGGGGGCGTGGGACACCATATATTTT	CASSLFERQGAWDTIYF
TRBV7-2	-	TRBJ1-5	TRBD1	TGTGCCAGCAGCCTATCCTTACAGGGGCTTCAGCCCCAGCATTTT	CASSLSLQGLQPQHF
TRBV2	-	TRBJ1-4	-	TGTGCCAGCAGTGAAGTCCAACAGATTAATGAAAAACTGTTTTTT	CASSEVQQINEKLFF
TRBV5-4	-	TRBJ2-5	-	TGTGCCAGCAGCTTAAGGTTAAGCGGAACTCCCCAAGAGACCCAGTACTTC	CASSLRLSGTPQETQYF
TRBV6-6	-	TRBJ2-1	TRBD1	TGTGCCAGCAACGACAGGGGCGGGAACTATGAGCAGTTCTTC	CASNDRGGNYEQFF
TRBV7-2	few	TRBJ1-6	-	TGTGCCAGCAGCTTAATGAGCTCCTATAATTCACCCCTCCACTTT	CASSLMSSYNSPLHF
TRBV6-1	-	TRBJ1-2	-	TGTGCCAGCCTTCCCATGTGGGAGCTTGGCTATGGCTACACCTTC	CASLPMWELGYGYTF
TRBV19	-	TRBJ1-5	-	TGTGCCAGTAGTCCCAACTTCCATCAGCCCCAGCATTTT	CASSPNFHQPQHF
TRBV3-1/TRBV3-2	-	TRBJ1-2	-	TGTGCCAGCAGCCAAATAACAGGGATCTATGGCTACACCTTC	CASSQITGIYGYTF
TRBV11-3	-	TRBJ1-1	-	TGTGCCAGCAGAGAGCTTAACACTGAAGCTTTCTTT	CASRELNTEAFF
TRBV4-1	-	TRBJ2-2	-	TGCGCCAGCAGCCGAGCGGAGCCGAACACCGGGGAGCTGTTTTTT	CASSRAEPNTGELFF